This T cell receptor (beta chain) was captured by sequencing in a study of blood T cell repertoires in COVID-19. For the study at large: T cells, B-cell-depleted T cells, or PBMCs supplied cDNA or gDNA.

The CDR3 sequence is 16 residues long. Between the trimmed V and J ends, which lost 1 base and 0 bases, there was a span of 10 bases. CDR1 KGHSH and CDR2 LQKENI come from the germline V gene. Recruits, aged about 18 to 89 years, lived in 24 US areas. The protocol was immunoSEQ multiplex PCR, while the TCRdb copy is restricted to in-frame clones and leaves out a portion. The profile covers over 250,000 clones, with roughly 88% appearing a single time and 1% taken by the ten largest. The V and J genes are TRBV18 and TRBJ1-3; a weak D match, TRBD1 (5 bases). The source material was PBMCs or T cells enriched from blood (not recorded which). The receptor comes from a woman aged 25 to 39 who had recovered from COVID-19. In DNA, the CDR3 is TGTGCCAGCTCACCACGGGAGGGGAGCTCTGGAAACACCATATATTTT. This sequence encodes CASSPREGSSGNTIYF.